This entry is about one T cell receptor beta chain. The CDR3 has 15 residues. Germline-derived CDR1 and CDR2 are SGHAT and FQNNGV. Trimming pared 1 base from V and 5 bases from J, leaving 12 bases between. Each donor gave ten milliliters of peripheral blood. PCR was performed a second time for 7 to 11 cycles using a sample-barcoded 5' primer and a J-beta primer mix. In TCRdb, the 5' RACE reads were re-called with MiXCR into one record per CDR3 protein. Of about 720,000 distinct CDR3 sequences in the sample, about a fifth were seen once. The sample comes from a study of blood T cells in healthy people across ages.

The chain uses TRBV11-2 and TRBJ2-1; no clear D. The sample was blood. This sequence originates from a man in his 70s in good health. The CDR3 sequence is CASSLAPSPNNEQFF. The CDR3, as DNA: TGTGCCAGCAGCTTAGCCCCTTCTCCAAACAATGAGCAGTTCTTC.